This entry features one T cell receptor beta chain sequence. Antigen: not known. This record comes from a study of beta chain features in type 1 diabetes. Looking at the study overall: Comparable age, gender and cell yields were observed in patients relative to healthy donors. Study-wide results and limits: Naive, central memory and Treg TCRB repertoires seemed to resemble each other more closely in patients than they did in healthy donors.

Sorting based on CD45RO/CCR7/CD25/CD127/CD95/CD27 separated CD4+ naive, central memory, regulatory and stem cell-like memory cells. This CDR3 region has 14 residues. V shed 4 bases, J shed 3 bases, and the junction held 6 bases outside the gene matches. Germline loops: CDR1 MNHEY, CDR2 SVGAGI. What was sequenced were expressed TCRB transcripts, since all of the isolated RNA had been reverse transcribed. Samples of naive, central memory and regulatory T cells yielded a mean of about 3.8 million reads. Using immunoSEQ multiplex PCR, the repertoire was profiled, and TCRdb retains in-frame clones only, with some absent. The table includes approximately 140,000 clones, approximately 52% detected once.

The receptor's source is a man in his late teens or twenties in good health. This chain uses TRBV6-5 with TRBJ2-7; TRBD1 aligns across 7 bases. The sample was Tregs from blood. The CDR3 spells CASSSLDRRYEQYF. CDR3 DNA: TGTGCCAGCAGTTCCCTGGACAGGCGCTACGAGCAGTACTTC.